These 22 T cell receptor beta chains were all obtained from the same sample, sequenced in a study of blood T cell repertoires in COVID-19. Method: immunoSEQ multiplex PCR; TCRdb's copy keeps in-frame clones and lacks some. The data show over 150,000 clones, about 87% seen once. The sequencing input was peripheral blood. These receptors were taken from a man aged 55-75 years with COVID-19, enrolled during active disease.

This clone has a handful of counts. The chain couples TRBV6-5 to TRBJ1-5; 7 bases are shared with TRBD1. Trimming at V came to 6 bases and at J to 4 bases, leaving 6 bases not matched to a gene. CDR1 is MNHEY and CDR2 is SVGAGI in the germline V gene. This CDR3 region has 14 residues. The chain's CDR3 is CASSEAGGNQPQHF. The CDR3 bases are TGTGCCAGCAGCGAGGCAGGGGGGAATCAGCCCCAGCATTTT.

This clone was observed a single time. This chain uses TRBV7-2 with TRBJ2-4; TRBD1 might be the D (5 bases). Germline-derived CDR1 and CDR2 are SGHTA and FQGNSA. V lost 1 base, J lost 4 bases, and 8 bases lay in between. CDR3 length: 14 residues. In nucleotides, the CDR3 is TGTGCCAGCAGCTTAGGGGCAGGGAAAAACATTCAGTACTTC. Protein sequence: CASSLGAGKNIQYF.

The V and J genes are TRBV11-1 and TRBJ1-4; no firm D call. V lost 0 bases to trimming and J lost 8 bases, with 10 bases between them. The germline gives CDR1 SGHAT, CDR2 FQDESV (reference sequence). The CDR3 spans 14 residues. The CDR3 nucleotides are TGTGCCAGCAGCTTAGCCCCAGGAGGCGAAAAACTGTTTTTT. Translated: CASSLAPGGEKLFF.

The chain joins TRBV7-2 to TRBJ2-1; a possible D gene is TRBD1 (5 bases). The CDR3 has 15 residues. From germline, CDR1 is SGHTA and CDR2 FQGNSA. Trimming stripped 1 base from V and 4 bases from J, with 11 bases between. The CDR3 is CASSLEATAYNEQFF. The DNA of the CDR3 is TGTGCCAGCAGCTTAGAGGCGACAGCGTACAATGAGCAGTTCTTC.

This clone is a singleton in its sample. The CDR3: CASSGDRGKEGEQFF. The CDR3 coding sequence is TGTGCCAGCAGCGGCGATAGGGGAAAGGAGGGTGAGCAGTTCTTC. The J gene is TRBJ2-1, the V gene TRBV9, with TRBD2 as a possible D gene (6 bases). V shed 3 bases and J shed 9 bases, with 19 bases lying between them. Germline CDR1 is SGDLS and CDR2 is YYNGEE. CDR3 length equals 15 residues. The full variable domain, in which reference TRBV9 and TRBJ2-1 provide the parts outside the CDR3, is DSGVTQTPKHLITATGQRVTLRCSPRSGDLSVYWYQQSLDQGLQFLIQYYNGEERAKGNILERFSAQQFPDLHSELNLSSLELGDSALYFCASSGDRGKEGEQFFGPGTRLTVL.

This chain uses TRBV5-1 with TRBJ2-1; 11 bases are a match to TRBD2. With V trimmed by 0 bases and J by 6 bases, 5 bases remained unmatched. The CDR3 totals 16 residues. CDR1 and CDR2 from the germline V gene are SGHRS and YFSETQ. CDR3 in DNA: TGCGCCAGCAGCTTGGCAGGGACTAGCGGCGGCAATGAGCAGTTCTTC. It is translated as CASSLAGTSGGNEQFF. Drawing the rest from reference TRBV5-1 and TRBJ2-1, the complete variable domain is KAGVTQTPRYLIKTRGQQVTLSCSPISGHRSVSWYQQTPGQGLQFLFEYFSETQRNKGNFPGRFSGRQFSNSRSEMNVSTLELGDSALYLCASSLAGTSGGNEQFFGPGTRLTVL.

The V and J genes are TRBV20-1 and TRBJ1-2; a possible D gene is TRBD1 (6 bases). The germline CDR1 and CDR2 sequences are DFQATT and SNEGSKA (reference sequence). Trimming took 8 bases from V and 8 from J, leaving 9 bases between them. The CDR3 has 9 amino acids. Written as DNA, the CDR3 is TGCAGTACGGACAGCGGCTACACCTTC. It yields the protein CSTDSGYTF.

The rearrangement joins TRBV7-3 to TRBJ2-2; 11 nucleotides line up with TRBD2. Germline V gene sequence: CDR1 SGHTA, CDR2 FQGTGA. Trimming at V came to 2 bases and at J to 1 base, leaving 0 bases not matched to a gene. The CDR3 is 16 amino acids. CDR3 DNA sequence: TGTGCCAGCAGCTTAGGGACTAGCGGGAACACCGGGGAGCTGTTTTTT. Translation: CASSLGTSGNTGELFF.

This chain connects TRBV7-2 to TRBJ1-1; D possibly corresponds to TRBD1 (6 bases). Germline V lookup: CDR1 SGHTA, CDR2 FQGNSA. The CDR3 is 16 amino acids. Deletions cut 1 base from V and 5 bases from J, with 17 bases between. The CDR3 sequence: CASSLGATGSGTEAFF. As DNA, the CDR3 is TGTGCCAGCAGCTTAGGGGCGACAGGTAGTGGGACTGAAGCTTTCTTT. Full variable domain (missing parts from reference TRBV7-2 and TRBJ1-1): GAGVSQSPSNKVTEKGKDVELRCDPISGHTALYWYRQSLGQGLEFLIYFQGNSAPDKSGLPSDRFSAERTGGSVSTLTIQRTQQEDSAVYLCASSLGATGSGTEAFFGQGTRLTVV.

In nucleotides, the CDR3 is TGTGCCAGCTCACCACCCCGGACAGGGGGGACTGAAGCTTTCTTT. This gives the protein CASSPPRTGGTEAFF. The chain has TRBV18 and TRBJ1-1; TRBD1 aligns across 10 bases. The germline CDR1 and CDR2 sequences are KGHSH and LQKENI. The CDR3 has 15 amino acids. The V gene end was trimmed by 0 bases and the J gene end by 5 bases; junction bases not matched to a gene: 3.

The rearrangement links TRBV6-6 to TRBJ1-1, with D tentatively TRBD1 (6 bases). This CDR3 has 12 residues. The germline V and J ends were trimmed by 6 bases and 10 bases, with 15 bases remaining between them. Germline loops: CDR1 MNHNY, CDR2 SVGAGI (reference sequence). CDR3 nucleotide sequence: TGTGCCAGCAGCCACGAGGGGGGGCTAGCTTTCTTT. Residues: CASSHEGGLAFF.

This chain connects TRBV18 to TRBJ1-4; TRBD1 might be the D (6 bases). The V and J ends lost 3 bases and 12 bases respectively, with 20 bases between them. The CDR3 is made up of 15 amino acids. Germline CDR1 KGHSH, CDR2 LQKENI. DNA of the CDR3: TGTGCCAGCTCACCCCCCGGACCAGGGGCGGGGGAACTGTTTTTT. Its protein product is CASSPPGPGAGELFF.

This chain links TRBV28 with TRBJ1-2; D is perhaps TRBD1 (6 bases). The CDR3 contains 16 residues. Trimming pared 5 bases from V and 7 bases from J, leaving 23 bases between. The germline CDR1 and CDR2 sequences are MDHEN and SYDVKM. The CDR3 loop reads CASSATRGGPRGGYTF. CDR3 in DNA: TGTGCCAGCAGTGCCACCAGGGGCGGCCCGAGGGGTGGCTACACCTTC.

The gene calls are TRBV10-2 and TRBJ2-7, with D perhaps matching TRBD1 (6 bases). The CDR3 runs to 13 residues. Germline V gene sequence: CDR1 WSHSY, CDR2 SAAADI. The ends were cut back, 8 bases at V and 1 base at J, with 12 bases in the middle. CDR3 sequence: CASGGQLSYEQYF. The CDR3, as DNA: TGCGCCAGCGGTGGACAGTTATCCTACGAGCAGTACTTC.

The count of this clone is one. The CDR3, as DNA: TGTGCCAGTACCAAGGGACAGCCCACAGATACGCAGTATTTT. Translated, it gives CASTKGQPTDTQYF. V usage is TRBV19 and J usage is TRBJ2-3; 7 positions match TRBD1. Germline V CDR1 and CDR2: LNHDA, SQIVND (reference sequence). The CDR3 extends over 14 amino acids. Germline trimming cut 7 bases from V and 2 bases from J; bases unmatched to any gene: 6.

The J gene is TRBJ2-2, the V gene TRBV27; 9 bases line up with TRBD1. This CDR3 comprises 15 residues. Per germline, CDR1 MNHEY and CDR2 SMNVEV (reference sequence). V was pared by 6 bases and J by 5 bases, with 7 bases of the junction left unmatched. In DNA form, the CDR3 reads TGTGCCAGCAGCAAAGGGACAGGGAGGACCGGGGAGCTGTTTTTT. Translated: CASSKGTGRTGELFF.

The V call is TRBV11-3, the J call TRBJ2-1; D is perhaps TRBD2 (5 bases). The CDR3 is 14 amino acids. Germline CDR1 and CDR2: SGHNT and YENEEA. V was trimmed by 1 base and J by 8 bases, leaving 12 bases between them. In nucleotides, the CDR3 is TGTGCCAGCAGCTTAGGACTTTACGGGGATGAGCAGTTCTTC. Its translation: CASSLGLYGDEQFF.

The V call is TRBV28, the J call TRBJ1-4; D is perhaps TRBD1 (6 bases). Trimming took 9 bases from V and 4 from J, leaving 9 bases between them. CDR3 length equals 12 residues. Germline CDR1 is MDHEN and CDR2 is SYDVKM. The CDR3 DNA follows: TGTGCCAGTGAACAGGGTAATGAAAAACTGTTTTTT. Protein product: CASEQGNEKLFF.

The chain employs TRBV19 and TRBJ2-3; maybe TRBD1 (6 bases). The CDR3 runs 17 residues. The V end lost 5 bases, the J end lost 4 bases, and 22 bases lay between the germline ends. Germline CDR1 is LNHDA and CDR2 is SQIVND (reference sequence). CDR3 coding DNA: TGTGCCAGTAGTCCCGAACCGGGACACACCTTTCCAGATACGCAGTATTTT. It codes for CASSPEPGHTFPDTQYF. The entire variable domain, with the rest obtained from reference TRBV19 and TRBJ2-3, is as follows: DGGITQSPKYLFRKEGQNVTLSCEQNLNHDAMYWYRQDPGQGLRLIYYSQIVNDFQKGDIAEGYSVSREKKESFPLTVTSAQKNPTAFYLCASSPEPGHTFPDTQYFGPGTRLTVL.

The gene calls are TRBV29-1 and TRBJ2-3; 7 bases match TRBD1. J gave up 4 bases and V 5 bases, and 6 bases lay outside the gene matches. Germline V gene sequence: CDR1 SQVTM, CDR2 ANQGSEA. The CDR3 runs to 13 residues. In DNA, the CDR3 is TGCAGCGTTAGAGGGGGCGCATCAGATACGCAGTATTTT. This gives the protein CSVRGGASDTQYF.

The chain recombines TRBV7-2 with TRBJ1-5; TRBD1 agrees at 9 bases. The CDR3 sequence is 16 residues long. Germline V gene sequence: CDR1 SGHTA, CDR2 FQGNSA. J lost 1 base, V lost 4 bases, and 5 bases had no gene match. This CDR3 is CASSYAGTGSNQPQHF. The CDR3 nucleotides are TGTGCCAGCAGCTACGCCGGGACAGGGAGCAATCAGCCCCAGCATTTT.

The rearrangement links TRBV5-4 to TRBJ2-7, with TRBD2 matching 11 bases. The V gene's germline CDR1 is SGHNT and CDR2 YYREEE (reference sequence). V trimming: 1 base; J trimming: 6 bases; junction bases outside the gene matches: 3. The CDR3 extends over 14 amino acids. The DNA for the CDR3 is TGTGCCAGCAGCTTGACTAGCGGGAGTCTCGAGCAGTACTTC. Encoded protein: CASSLTSGSLEQYF.